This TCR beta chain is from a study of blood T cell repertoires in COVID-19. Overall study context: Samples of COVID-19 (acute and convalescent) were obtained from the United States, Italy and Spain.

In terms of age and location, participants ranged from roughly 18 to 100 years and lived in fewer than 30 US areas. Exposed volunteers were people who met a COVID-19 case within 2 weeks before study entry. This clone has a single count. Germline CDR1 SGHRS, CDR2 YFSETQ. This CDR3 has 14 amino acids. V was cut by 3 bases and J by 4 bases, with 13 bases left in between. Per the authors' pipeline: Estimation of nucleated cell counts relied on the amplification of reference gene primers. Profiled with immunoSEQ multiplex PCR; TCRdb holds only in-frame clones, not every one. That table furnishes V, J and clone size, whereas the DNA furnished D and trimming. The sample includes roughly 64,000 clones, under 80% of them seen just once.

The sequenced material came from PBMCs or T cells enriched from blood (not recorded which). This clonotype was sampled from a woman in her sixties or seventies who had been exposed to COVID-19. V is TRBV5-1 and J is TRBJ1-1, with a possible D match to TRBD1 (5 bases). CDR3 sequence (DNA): TGCGCCAGCAGCTGGTCAGTCGGGGGCACTGAAGCTTTCTTT. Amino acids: CASSWSVGGTEAFF.